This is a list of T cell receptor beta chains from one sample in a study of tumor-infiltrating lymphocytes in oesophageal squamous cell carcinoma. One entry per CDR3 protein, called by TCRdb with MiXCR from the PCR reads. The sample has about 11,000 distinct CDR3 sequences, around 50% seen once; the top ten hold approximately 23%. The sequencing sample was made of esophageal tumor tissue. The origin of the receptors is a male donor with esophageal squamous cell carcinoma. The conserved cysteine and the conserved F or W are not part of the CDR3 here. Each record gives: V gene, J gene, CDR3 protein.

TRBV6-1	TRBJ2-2	ASSLAGTGTTGELF
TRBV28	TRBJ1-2	ASSSSPLNYGYT
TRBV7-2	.	ASSLAASGQETQY
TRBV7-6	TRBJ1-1	ASSQDTNTEAF
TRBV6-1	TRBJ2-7	ASSWDSDYEQY
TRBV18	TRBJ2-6	ASSPRTGAGANVLT
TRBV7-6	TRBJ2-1	ASSLTGGRGNEQF
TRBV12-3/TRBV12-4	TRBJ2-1	ASSPNSGRASYNEQF
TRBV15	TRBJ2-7	ATSTLLAGGEYEQY
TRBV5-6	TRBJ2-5	ASSLAGREETQY
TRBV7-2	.	ASSLNRLGEQF
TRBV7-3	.	ASSSIRGYEQY
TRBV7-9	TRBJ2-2	ASSFRDSSTGELF
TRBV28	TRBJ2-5	ASSFPSGRQY
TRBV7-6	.	ASSLSGIETQY
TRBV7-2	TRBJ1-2	ASSPGQSYGYT
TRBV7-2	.	ASSSRLAGAYNEQF
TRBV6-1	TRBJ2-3	ASRIGLAVATDTQY
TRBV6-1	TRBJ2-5	ASSGGTGETQY
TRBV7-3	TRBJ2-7	ASSLNWGQGNEQY
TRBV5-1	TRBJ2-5	ASSPGTSGSRRETQY
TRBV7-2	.	ASSLNSGGFIYGYT
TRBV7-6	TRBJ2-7	ASSLGASVAYEQY
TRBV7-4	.	ASSSGRLTNYGYT
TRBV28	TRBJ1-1	ASSFVHNTEAF
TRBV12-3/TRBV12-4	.	ASNFAGGRETQY
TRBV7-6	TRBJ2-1	ASSWGGGANNEQF
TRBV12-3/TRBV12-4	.	ASSFTRLAGEQY
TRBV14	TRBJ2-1	ASSPFSLAGGPRSYNEQF
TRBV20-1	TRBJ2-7	SAFGLAGASYEQY
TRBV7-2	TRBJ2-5	ASSARQGVKTQY
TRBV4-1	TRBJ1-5	ASSQDLGRANQPQH
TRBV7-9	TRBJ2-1	ASSLDRSVAAEQF
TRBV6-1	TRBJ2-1	ASSEADGGGSNEQF
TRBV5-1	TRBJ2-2	ASSLVLAGNTGELF
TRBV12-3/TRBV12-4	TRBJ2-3	ASSLVRVTDTQY
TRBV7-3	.	ASRRNGDGGEQY
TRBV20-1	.	SAIRDGGYEQY
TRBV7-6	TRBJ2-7	ASSLAGGRTSYEQY
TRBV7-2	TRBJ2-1	ASSLDGASGSISEQF
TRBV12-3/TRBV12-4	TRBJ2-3	ASIPGLAGGVDTQY
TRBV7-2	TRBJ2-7	ASSVDSSGYEQY
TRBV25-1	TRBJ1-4	ASSEGTSGAEKLF
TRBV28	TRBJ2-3	ASRGQGKAADTQY
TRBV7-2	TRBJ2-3	ASSFTSGQGTQY
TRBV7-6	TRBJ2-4	ASSPTTSGGSDPLAKNIQY
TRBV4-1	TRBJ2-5	ASSLGRAGLAGGQETQY
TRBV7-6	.	ASSPSIPHEQF
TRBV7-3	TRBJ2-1	ASSRLTGLAGGNEQF
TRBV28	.	ASSETDRSGELF
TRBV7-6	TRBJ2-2	ASSSVRTGELF
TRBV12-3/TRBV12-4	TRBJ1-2	ASSLGEDYGYT
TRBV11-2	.	ASSESLGEQY
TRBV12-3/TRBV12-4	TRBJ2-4	ASSTKNIQY
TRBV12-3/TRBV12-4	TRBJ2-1	ASRPGTSGSWQF
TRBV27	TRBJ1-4	ASSPGAEKLF